This entry is about one T cell receptor (beta chain). Germline-derived CDR1 and CDR2 are KGHDR and SFDVKD. The CDR3 runs 15 residues. V shed 4 bases, J shed 1 base, and the junction held 3 bases outside the gene matches. This specimen belongs to a study of identical twins. Template switching added a universal primer binding site, and final cDNA carried unique molecular identifiers. Using its own MiXCR run on the 5' RACE reads, TCRdb lists one record per CDR3 protein. The table has roughly 480,000 distinct CDR3 sequences, more than 20% seen once; the top ten hold around 3%. This same sample was also part of a study on T cells expressing NK-cell markers.

The V and J genes are TRBV24-1 and TRBJ2-3; 8 bases agree with TRBD1. The source material was CD4+ T cells sorted from blood. This TCR derives from a woman aged 18-35 years in good health. DNA of the CDR3: TGTGCCACCAGTGACCCGGGACAGGGCACAGATACGCAGTATTTT. It yields the protein CATSDPGQGTDTQYF.